The 30 T cell receptor beta chains listed next were all sequenced from one sample in a study of human T cells and chemical hapten exposure. Regarding time point: pre-sensitization, week 0. Noted treatment: therapeutic diphenylcyclopropenone sensitization with weekly scalp DPC. TCRdb reanalysed the RACE reads using MiXCR and keeps one entry per CDR3 protein. This sample has tens of thousands of distinct CDR3 sequences; approximately 14% occur once, and the top ten carry roughly 4.8%. Sequencing used whole blood, obtained in connection with sensitization to the hapten diphenylcyclopropenone (DPC). Source of these receptors: a woman aged 45-60 years with alopecia areata. Some clones in this sample may be carry-over from other donors' samples.

This clonotype was seen a handful of times. The chain carries TRBV3-1 and TRBJ2-1, with TRBD2 as a possible D gene (6 bases). The germline V gene encodes CDR1 LGHDT and CDR2 YNNKEL (reference sequence). The V end was cut by 3 bases, the J end by 10 bases, with 7 bases between. There are 11 residues in the CDR3. This CDR3 reads CASSQGGEQFF. The DNA for the CDR3 is TGTGCCAGCAGCCAGGGAGGCGAGCAGTTCTTC.

This chain connects TRBV10-3 to TRBJ1-1, with D possibly TRBD1 on 5 matching bases. Germline V gene lookup returns CDR1 ENHRY and CDR2 SYGVKD. The CDR3 totals 14 residues. Trimming removed 0 bases at V and 6 bases at J, with 11 bases between. The CDR3 coding sequence is TGTGCCATCAGTGAGTCGCAGGGTCGGGCTGAAGCTTTCTTT. This sequence encodes CAISESQGRAEAFF.

This clonotype was detected a few times. This chain uses TRBV7-2 with TRBJ2-5; weak D call: TRBD1 (6 bases). The CDR3 runs 13 residues. Looked up from germline, CDR1 is SGHTA and CDR2 is FQGNSA. V was pared by 4 bases and J by 6 bases, with 12 bases between. CDR3 residues: CASSSGDIKTQYF. The CDR3 bases are TGTGCCAGCAGCTCAGGGGACATAAAGACCCAGTACTTC.

This clonotype was recorded a few times. V and J are TRBV18 and TRBJ2-1, with 9 bases fitting TRBD2. The length of the CDR3 is 13 residues. The V and J ends lost 6 bases and 11 bases, in that order; junction bases with no gene match: 8. Germline CDR1 reads KGHSH; CDR2 reads LQKENI. The CDR3 DNA reads TGTGCCAGCTCTGTTCAGCGGGAGGAGAAGCAGTTCTTC. As protein: CASSVQREEKQFF.

As DNA, the CDR3 is TGTGCCAGCAGCCAAGGCCAAGGCTACACCTTC. It specifies CASSQGQGYTF. The J gene is TRBJ1-2, the V gene TRBV3-1; D not certain. The germline V gene has CDR1 LGHDT and CDR2 YNNKEL (reference sequence). Trimming cost V 1 base and J 8 bases, with 5 bases left between them. The CDR3 is 11 residues long.

The V gene is TRBV7-9, the J gene TRBJ2-3; D gene unclear. V was clipped by 1 base and J by 2 bases, with 7 bases between them. Per germline, CDR1 SEHNR and CDR2 FQNEAQ (reference sequence). CDR3 size: 14 residues. The CDR3 region has the DNA TGTGCCAGCAGCTTAGAGGCCTACACAGATACGCAGTATTTT. Amino acids: CASSLEAYTDTQYF. Full variable domain (outside the CDR3, taken from reference TRBV7-9 and TRBJ2-3): DTGVSQNPRHKITKRGQNVTFRCDPISEHNRLYWYRQTLGQGPEFLTYFQNEAQLEKSRLLSDRFSAERPKGSFSTLEIQRTEQGDSAMYLCASSLEAYTDTQYFGPGTRLTVL.

In its sample, this clonotype was seen a few times. The chain recombines TRBV27 with TRBJ2-7, with a possible D match to TRBD2 (6 bases). Germline lookup yields CDR1 MNHEY and CDR2 SMNVEV (reference sequence). V was trimmed by 1 base and J by 12 bases, leaving 13 bases between them. This CDR3 spans 12 amino acids. CDR3 in DNA: TGTGCCAGCAGTTTATGGGGAGGCACGATGTACTTC. Translated: CASSLWGGTMYF.

This clonotype was picked up a small number of times. The CDR3 loop is CSVVSTDRNTEAFF. CDR3 DNA sequence: TGCAGCGTTGTCAGCACCGACAGGAACACTGAAGCTTTCTTT. The chain carries TRBV29-1 and TRBJ1-1, with a possible D match to TRBD1 (5 bases). CDR3 length: 14 residues. The V end lost 4 bases, the J end lost 1 base, and 13 bases lay between the germline ends. Germline CDR1 SQVTM, CDR2 ANQGSEA.

About this clonotype: Mismatch with germline at one junction end may stem from a read error. The chain carries TRBV7-6 and TRBJ2-1, with 16 positions matching TRBD2. The CDR3 is 20 residues long. Germline CDR1 and CDR2: SGHVS and FNYEAQ. The CDR3 here is CASSFRTGTSGRVGPNEQIF. In DNA, the CDR3 is TGTGCCAGCAGCTTCCGAACCGGGACTAGCGGGAGGGTTGGTCCCAATGAGCAGATCTTC.

This clonotype was seen a few times. The chain uses TRBV5-1 and TRBJ2-6; D is undetermined. The V end lost 0 bases, the J end lost 2 bases, and 9 bases lay between the germline ends. This CDR3 region has 16 residues. The germline V gene has CDR1 SGHRS and CDR2 YFSETQ. This CDR3 reads CASSLAVETGANVLTF. The CDR3 DNA is TGCGCCAGCAGCTTGGCTGTAGAAACTGGGGCCAACGTCCTGACTTTC.

This clonotype has just a few counts. This sequence joins TRBV14 and TRBJ2-1, with D perhaps TRBD1 (5 bases). The CDR3 sequence is 12 residues long. Germline loops: CDR1 SGHDN, CDR2 FVKESK. Trimming left V 5 bases short and J 9 bases short, with 11 bases between. The CDR3 coding sequence is TGTGCCAGCAGCTACCTAGGGGCTGAGCAGTTCTTC. It is translated as CASSYLGAEQFF.

This clonotype was seen a handful of times. The chain has TRBV12-3 or TRBV12-4 and TRBJ1-1; tentative D call: TRBD1 (5 bases). The CDR3 runs to 16 residues. Trimming shortened V by 1 base and J by 3 bases, and 15 bases separated the two germline ends. This chain's CDR3 is CASSLDVGGRDTEAFF. CDR3 coding DNA: TGTGCCAGCAGTTTAGACGTTGGGGGGAGGGACACTGAAGCTTTCTTT.

This clonotype has at least ten counts. V usage is TRBV7-2 and J usage is TRBJ1-1; D is unresolved. CDR1 is SGHTA, CDR2 FQGNSA, per germline. V lost 1 base to trimming and J lost 2 bases, with 8 bases between them. The CDR3 loop spans 14 amino acids. The CDR3 DNA is TGTGCCAGCAGCTTAGTCGCCAGTAACACTGAAGCTTTCTTT. This translates into CASSLVASNTEAFF. The whole variable domain, remainder taken from reference TRBV7-2 and TRBJ1-1, is GAGVSQSPSNKVTEKGKDVELRCDPISGHTALYWYRQSLGQGLEFLIYFQGNSAPDKSGLPSDRFSAERTGGSVSTLTIQRTQQEDSAVYLCASSLVASNTEAFFGQGTRLTVV.

A few counts support this clonotype. The CDR3 region is CASSRQGYTDTQYF. CDR3 nucleotides: TGTGCCAGCAGCCGGCAGGGGTACACAGATACGCAGTATTTT. The rearrangement uses TRBV6-5 and TRBJ2-3, with a weak D call TRBD1 (6 bases). The V end was cut by 6 bases, the J end by 2 bases, with 12 bases between. CDR3 length equals 14 residues. Germline V gene sequence: CDR1 MNHEY, CDR2 SVGAGI.

The chain is built from TRBV7-2 and TRBJ1-1; D gene ambiguous. Trimming removed 7 bases at V and 0 bases at J, with 9 bases between. In germline, CDR1 is SGHTA, CDR2 FQGNSA. The CDR3 sequence is 13 residues long. CDR3 region: CASKVGLNTEAFF. CDR3 nucleotide sequence: TGTGCCAGCAAGGTCGGATTGAACACTGAAGCTTTCTTT.

This clonotype was recorded at least ten times. V and J are TRBV28 and TRBJ2-7, with D unclear. V was cut by 2 bases and J by 7 bases, with 15 bases left in between. CDR1 and CDR2 from the germline V gene are MDHEN and SYDVKM. The CDR3 contains 14 residues. CDR3 amino acids: CASSLGYTEGEQYF. In DNA form, the CDR3 reads TGTGCCAGCAGTTTAGGGTACACGGAAGGGGAGCAGTACTTC.

V usage is TRBV20-1 and J usage is TRBJ2-3; D might be TRBD1 (5 bases). This CDR3 has 16 residues. CDR1 is DFQATT, CDR2 SNEGSKA, per germline (reference sequence). V was trimmed by 1 base and J by 0 bases, leaving 14 bases between them. CDR3 amino acids: CSARVGLAISTDTQYF. CDR3 DNA: TGCAGTGCTAGAGTGGGGCTTGCGATAAGCACAGATACGCAGTATTTT.

The sample holds a few counts of this clonotype. CDR3 sequence: CASSLLQSEAFF. CDR3 nucleotides: TGTGCCAGCAGTTTATTGCAGTCTGAAGCTTTCTTT. The chain carries TRBV28 and TRBJ1-1, with unresolved D. CDR1 and CDR2 (germline): MDHEN, SYDVKM. V gave up 1 base and J gave up 6 bases, with 6 bases separating them. The CDR3 has 12 residues.

V is TRBV6-2 or TRBV6-3 and J is TRBJ1-5, with 10 bases that match TRBD1. The CDR3 has 17 amino acids. V was clipped by 6 bases and J by 0 bases; unmatched bases: 8. Germline CDR1 reads MNHEY; CDR2 reads SVGEGT. The chain's CDR3 is CASSRGQGVYSNQPQHF. CDR3 DNA sequence: TGTGCCAGCAGCCGCGGACAGGGGGTTTATAGCAATCAGCCCCAGCATTTT.

This clonotype came up a few times. This sequence joins TRBV20-1 and TRBJ2-3; no clear D. Per the germline V gene, CDR1 is DFQATT and CDR2 is SNEGSKA (reference sequence). V lost 1 base and J lost 4, with 3 bases in between. The length of the CDR3 is 11 residues. The chain's CDR3 is CSARVSDTQYF. Here the CDR3 DNA reads TGCAGTGCTAGAGTGTCAGATACGCAGTATTTT.

The rearrangement joins TRBV28 to TRBJ1-3; D is undetermined. V lost 3 bases and J lost 0, with 9 bases in between. The germline V gene has CDR1 MDHEN and CDR2 SYDVKM. This CDR3 has 15 amino acids. CDR3: CASSFSGYSGNTIYF. CDR3 nucleotide sequence: TGTGCCAGCAGTTTTAGCGGGTACTCTGGAAACACCATATATTTT.

With respect to this clonotype: An end of the junction differs from the germline gene, which may be a read error. The rearrangement joins TRBV5-4 to TRBJ2-7; D not resolved. The CDR3 is made up of 12 amino acids. Germline V gene sequence: CDR1 SGHNT, CDR2 YYREEE (reference sequence). CDR3 in DNA: TGTGCCAGCAGCTTGTATTCCTCCGAGCAGTACTTC. Translated, it gives CASSLYSSEQYF. The variable domain in full, with the rest retrieved from reference TRBV5-4 and TRBJ2-7, is ETGVTQSPTHLIKTRGQQVTLRCSSQSGHNTVSWYQQALGQGPQFIFQYYREEENGRGNFPPRFSGLQFPNYSSELNVNALELDDSALYLCASSLYSSEQYFGPGTRLTVT.

The chain combines TRBV29-1 with TRBJ2-2; 10 bases are shared with TRBD1. Germline V gives CDR1 SQVTM, CDR2 ANQGSEA. The CDR3 is made up of 14 amino acids. V was pared by 6 bases and J by 3 bases, with 4 bases of the junction left unmatched. This CDR3 is CSVSGQGDTGELFF. DNA for the CDR3: TGCAGCGTGTCTGGACAGGGGGACACCGGGGAGCTGTTTTTT.

Written as DNA, the CDR3 is TGTGCCATCAGGCTAGCAGCCAACAATGAGCAGTTCTTC. It encodes CAIRLAANNEQFF. The chain has TRBV10-3 and TRBJ2-1, with D perhaps TRBD2 (5 bases). Germline V gene sequence: CDR1 ENHRY, CDR2 SYGVKD. This CDR3 contains 13 residues. V was trimmed by 6 bases and J by 5 bases, leaving 11 bases between them.

This clonotype was counted ten times or more. The chain uses TRBV14 and TRBJ2-1, with D perhaps TRBD2 (6 bases). V lost 1 base to trimming and J lost 3 bases, with 10 bases between them. CDR1 and CDR2 (germline): SGHDN, FVKESK. This CDR3 region has 15 residues. CDR3 residues: CASSQVRGYYNEQFF. The DNA for the CDR3 is TGTGCCAGCAGCCAAGTGCGGGGATACTACAATGAGCAGTTCTTC.

V and J are TRBV20-1 and TRBJ1-1; unclear D gene. The length of the CDR3 is 12 residues. Germline CDR1 is DFQATT and CDR2 is SNEGSKA (reference sequence). The V and J ends lost 3 bases and 1 base respectively, with 6 bases between them. CDR3 sequence: CSARRQNTEAFF. The CDR3 DNA sequence: TGCAGTGCTAGGCGGCAGAACACTGAAGCTTTCTTT.

This clonotype was seen once. The genes are TRBV28 and TRBJ2-1, with 7 bases that match TRBD1. The ends lost 4 bases at V and 6 bases at J; junction bases unmatched: 9. This CDR3 contains 15 residues. The germline CDR1 and CDR2 sequences are MDHEN and SYDVKM. The CDR3 sequence is CASSSPAQGTNEQFF. In DNA, the CDR3 is TGTGCCAGCAGTTCCCCGGCACAGGGGACCAATGAGCAGTTCTTC. The whole variable domain, filled in from reference TRBV28 and TRBJ2-1, reads DVKVTQSSRYLVKRTGEKVFLECVQDMDHENMFWYRQDPGLGLRLIYFSYDVKMKEKGDIPEGYSVSREKKERFSLILESASTNQTSMYLCASSSPAQGTNEQFFGPGTRLTVL.

The rearrangement joins TRBV20-1 to TRBJ1-5; a weak D match, TRBD1 (5 bases). CDR3 size: 14 residues. The V end was cut by 6 bases, the J end by 2 bases, with 14 bases between. CDR1 is DFQATT and CDR2 is SNEGSKA in the germline V gene (reference sequence). This CDR3 is CSAGSLGGNQPQHF. The CDR3 bases are TGCAGTGCGGGTAGTCTGGGGGGCAATCAGCCCCAGCATTTT.

The V gene is TRBV9, the J gene TRBJ2-6; D gene unclear. With 0 bases removed from V and 4 bases from J, the gap between germline ends came to 5 bases. The CDR3 is 14 amino acids. Germline V gene data show CDR1 as SGDLS and CDR2 as YYNGEE. The CDR3 is CASSVAAGANVLTF. CDR3 DNA sequence: TGTGCCAGCAGCGTAGCCGCAGGGGCCAACGTCCTGACTTTC.

Relative to its sample, this clonotype is large. The chain couples TRBV20-1 to TRBJ1-6; D unclear. Germline assignment: CDR1 DFQATT and CDR2 SNEGSKA (reference sequence). CDR3 length: 15 residues. V lost 0 bases and J lost 10, with 16 bases in between. The CDR3 nucleotides read TGCAGTGCTAGAGATTCCGACACGACGGTCTCACCCCTCCACTTT. It encodes CSARDSDTTVSPLHF.